These 12 T cell receptor beta chains were sequenced from one sample in a study of identical twins (TCRdb year 2016). Libraries were built with 5' RACE. The sequencer was an Illumina HiSeq 2000. TCRdb passed the public sequencing reads through fastp at Q25 and MiXCR, retaining productive beta sequences. CDR3 protein duplicates are merged, each entry listing the most common genes and DNA. This sample holds roughly 750,000 distinct CDR3 sequences; roughly 20% were observed only once. Roughly 4.3% of the sample lies in the top ten. Separately, the same data were catalogued under a study of T cells expressing NK-cell markers.

Sequencing used PBMCs. These receptor sequences come from a woman aged 18-30 years in good health.

This clonotype has a handful of counts. The chain employs TRBV15 and TRBJ2-1, with TRBD2 identical over 12 bases. CDR1 and CDR2 (germline): LNHNV, YYDKDF (reference sequence). CDR3 size: 16 residues. The V and J ends lost 0 bases and 5 bases, in that order; junction bases with no gene match: 2. CDR3 in amino acids: CATSRDLAGGNNEQFF. Written as DNA, the CDR3 is TGTGCCACCAGCAGAGATCTAGCGGGAGGGAACAATGAGCAGTTCTTC.

This clonotype appeared a few times. J is TRBJ2-7 and V is TRBV28; D may be TRBD1 or TRBD2 (6 bases each). Trimming cost V 6 bases and J 4 bases, with 16 bases left between them. The CDR3 spans 14 residues. Germline assignment: CDR1 MDHEN and CDR2 SYDVKM. The CDR3: CASRTAGQVYEQYF. The CDR3 DNA reads as TGTGCCAGCAGGACCGCGGGACAAGTATACGAGCAGTACTTC.

V usage is TRBV20-1 and J usage is TRBJ2-5, with TRBD2 identical over 7 bases. The ends lost 3 bases at V and 2 bases at J; junction bases unmatched: 9. CDR3 length: 15 residues. Germline V gene lookup returns CDR1 DFQATT and CDR2 SNEGSKA (reference sequence). The CDR3 sequence: CSASEAGVRQETQYF. The CDR3 DNA is TGCAGTGCTAGCGAGGCGGGGGTGAGACAAGAGACCCAGTACTTC.

The chain combines TRBV12-3 or TRBV12-4 with TRBJ2-1; possible D gene TRBD1, 6 bases. V was shortened by 5 bases and J by 2 bases, with 16 bases between the two germline ends. The CDR3 covers 16 residues. CDR3 loop: CASSPPDQGPYNEQFF. CDR3 DNA: TGTGCCAGCAGTCCCCCGGACCAGGGGCCCTACAATGAGCAGTTCTTC.

V gene TRBV7-2 combines with J gene TRBJ2-5; a weak D match, TRBD2 (5 bases). CDR1 is SGHTA, CDR2 FQGNSA, per germline. The ends were cut back, 2 bases at V and 3 bases at J, with 13 bases in the middle. The CDR3 spans 15 residues. The CDR3 coding sequence is TGTGCCAGCAGCTTACGCGCTAGCTGGGAAGAGACCCAGTACTTC. This codes for CASSLRASWEETQYF.

CDR3 sequence reads: CASSEAFTAVREQYF. The CDR3 DNA is TGTGCCAGCAGTGAAGCATTTACAGCCGTGCGGGAGCAGTACTTC. The chain is built from TRBV2 and TRBJ2-7, with unresolved D. The V end lost 0 bases, the J end lost 7 bases, and 16 bases lay between the germline ends. Germline CDR1 and CDR2: SNHLY and FYNNEI. The CDR3 consists of 15 residues.

This clonotype was observed at least ten times. The V gene is TRBV20-1, the J gene TRBJ1-3; D gene unclear. V was clipped by 3 bases and J by 4 bases, with 10 bases between them. This CDR3 region has 13 residues. The germline V gene has CDR1 DFQATT and CDR2 SNEGSKA (reference sequence). The CDR3 here is CSARGSGGNTIYF. CDR3 DNA: TGCAGTGCTAGGGGGTCTGGGGGAAACACCATATATTTT.

V is TRBV27 and J is TRBJ2-7; D is unclear. This CDR3 spans 13 amino acids. The V gene's germline CDR1 is MNHEY and CDR2 SMNVEV (reference sequence). Trimming shortened V by 5 bases and J by 3 bases, and 11 bases separated the two germline ends. The CDR3 reads CASSGYRIYEQYF. CDR3 DNA: TGTGCCAGCAGTGGGTACCGAATCTACGAGCAGTACTTC.

The chain carries TRBV5-6 and TRBJ2-7; D remains unclear. CDR1 is SGHDT, CDR2 YYEEEE, per germline. Between the trimmed V and J ends, which lost 0 bases and 5 bases, there was a span of 9 bases. The length of the CDR3 is 13 residues. Here the CDR3 DNA reads TGTGCCAGCAGCTTGGATGGTGTCCACGAGCAGTACTTC. The encoded protein is CASSLDGVHEQYF.

This clonotype was counted ten times or more. This chain connects TRBV29-1 to TRBJ2-2; D remains ambiguous. V was trimmed by 4 bases and J by 0 bases, leaving 6 bases between them. The CDR3 extends over 13 amino acids. Germline values: CDR1 SQVTM, CDR2 ANQGSEA. The chain's CDR3 is CSVGSSNTGELFF. The CDR3 region has the DNA TGCAGCGTTGGCTCCTCGAACACCGGGGAGCTGTTTTTT.

The chain carries TRBV5-1 and TRBJ2-4; the match to TRBD2 covers 11 bases. With V trimmed by 7 bases and J by 7 bases, 7 bases remained unmatched. Germline CDR1 reads SGHRS; CDR2 reads YFSETQ. The CDR3 runs to 14 residues. The CDR3 loop is CASAETSGVNIQYF. The CDR3 DNA follows: TGCGCCAGCGCGGAGACTAGCGGGGTCAACATTCAGTACTTC.

V and J are TRBV20-1 and TRBJ2-1, with TRBD1 matching 7 bases. V dropped 5 bases and J dropped 4; count of bases not matched to a gene: 8. Germline values: CDR1 DFQATT, CDR2 SNEGSKA (reference sequence). The CDR3 sequence is 14 residues long. DNA for the CDR3: TGCAGTGCTTGGTCGGGACAGAATTACAATGAGCAGTTCTTC. This encodes CSAWSGQNYNEQFF.